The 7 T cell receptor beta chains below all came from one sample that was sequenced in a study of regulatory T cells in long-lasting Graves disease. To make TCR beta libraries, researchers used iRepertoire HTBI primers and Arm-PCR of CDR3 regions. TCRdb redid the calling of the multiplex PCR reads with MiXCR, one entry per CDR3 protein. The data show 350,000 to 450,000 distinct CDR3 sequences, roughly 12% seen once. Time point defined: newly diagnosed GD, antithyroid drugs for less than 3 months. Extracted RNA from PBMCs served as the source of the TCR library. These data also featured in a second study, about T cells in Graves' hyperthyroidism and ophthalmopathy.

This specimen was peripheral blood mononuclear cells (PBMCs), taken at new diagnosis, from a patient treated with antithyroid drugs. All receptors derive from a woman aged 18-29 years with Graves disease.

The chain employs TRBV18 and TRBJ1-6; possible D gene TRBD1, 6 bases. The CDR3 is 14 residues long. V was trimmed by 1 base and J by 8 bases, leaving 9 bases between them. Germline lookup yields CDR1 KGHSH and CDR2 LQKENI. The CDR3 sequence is CASSPQGGDSPLHF. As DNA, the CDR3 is TGTGCCAGCTCACCACAAGGGGGAGATTCACCCCTCCACTTT.

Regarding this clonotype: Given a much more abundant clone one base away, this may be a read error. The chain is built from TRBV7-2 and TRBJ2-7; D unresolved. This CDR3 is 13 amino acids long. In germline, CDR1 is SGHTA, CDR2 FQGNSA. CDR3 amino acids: CASSETGFYEQHV. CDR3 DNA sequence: TGTGCCAGCAGCGAAACTGGATTTTACGAGCAGCACGTC.

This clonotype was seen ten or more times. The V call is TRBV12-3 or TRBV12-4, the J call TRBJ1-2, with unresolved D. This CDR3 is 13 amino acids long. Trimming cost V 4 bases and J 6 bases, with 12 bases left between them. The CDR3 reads CASSSGRLDGYTF. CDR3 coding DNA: TGTGCCAGCAGTTCGGGGAGGTTGGATGGCTACACCTTC.

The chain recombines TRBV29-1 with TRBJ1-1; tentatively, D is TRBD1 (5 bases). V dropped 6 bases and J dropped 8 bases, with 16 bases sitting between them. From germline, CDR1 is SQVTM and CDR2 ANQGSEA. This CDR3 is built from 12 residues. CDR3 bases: TGCAGCGTCGGCACGCCTGGGGGGGAAGCTTTCTTT. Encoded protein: CSVGTPGGEAFF.

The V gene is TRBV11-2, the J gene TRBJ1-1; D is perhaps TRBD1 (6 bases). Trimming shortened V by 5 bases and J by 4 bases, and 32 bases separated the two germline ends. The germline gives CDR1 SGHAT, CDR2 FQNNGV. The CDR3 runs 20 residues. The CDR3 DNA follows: TGTGCCAGCAGCCGTCCTGAGGGGGTGGACACCGGGGGCACTTTCACTGAAGCTTTCTTT. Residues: CASSRPEGVDTGGTFTEAFF. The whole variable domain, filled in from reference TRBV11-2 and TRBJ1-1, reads EAGVAQSPRYKIIEKRQSVAFWCNPISGHATLYWYQQILGQGPKLLIQFQNNGVVDDSQLPKDRFSAERLKGVDSTLKIQPAKLEDSAVYLCASSRPEGVDTGGTFTEAFFGQGTRLTVV.

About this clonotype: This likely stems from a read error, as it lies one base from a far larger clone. The CDR3 DNA reads as TGTGCCAGCCTCCGGGGCCTAGACACCGGGGAGCTGTTTTTT. Translated: CASLRGLDTGELFF. The V call is TRBV7-2, the J call TRBJ2-2; D is tentatively TRBD1 or TRBD2 (5 bases each). Trimming stripped 8 bases from V and 3 bases from J, with 13 bases between. This CDR3 spans 14 amino acids. Germline CDR1 and CDR2: SGHTA and FQGNSA.

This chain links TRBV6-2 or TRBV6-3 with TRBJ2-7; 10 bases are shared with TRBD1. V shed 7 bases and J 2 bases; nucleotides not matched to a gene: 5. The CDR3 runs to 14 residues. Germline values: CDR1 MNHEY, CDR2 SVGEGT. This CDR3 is CASKGTGEPYEQYF. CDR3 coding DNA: TGTGCCAGCAAAGGGACAGGGGAACCCTACGAGCAGTACTTC.